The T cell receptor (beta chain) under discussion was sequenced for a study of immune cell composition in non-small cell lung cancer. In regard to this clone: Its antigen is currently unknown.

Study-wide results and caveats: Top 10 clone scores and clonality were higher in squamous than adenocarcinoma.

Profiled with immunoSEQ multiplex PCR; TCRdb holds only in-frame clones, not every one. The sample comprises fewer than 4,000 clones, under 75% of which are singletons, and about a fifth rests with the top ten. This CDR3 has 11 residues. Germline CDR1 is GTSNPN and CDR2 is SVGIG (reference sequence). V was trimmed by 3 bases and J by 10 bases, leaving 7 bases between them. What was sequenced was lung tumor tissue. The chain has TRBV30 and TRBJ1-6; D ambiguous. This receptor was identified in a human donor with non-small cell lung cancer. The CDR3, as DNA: TGTGCCTGGAGGAGGGAATCACCCCTCCACTTT. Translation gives CAWRRESPLHF.